A single sample gave rise to the 32 T cell receptor beta chains below, sequenced in a study of shared clonotypes between healthy human individuals (TCRdb year 2020). Libraries were constructed by the immunoSEQ multiplex PCR assay. TCRdb mirrors the immuneACCESS table, restricted to in-frame sequences. Some clones are absent from its copies; in checked studies, under half trace to an unresolved V gene, and the reason for the others is unknown. Recorded for this sample are fewer than 600,000 clones; over 60% of them occurred a single time. Clones ranked in the top ten supply about 11% of the sample. Source material: PBMCs. Receptors originate from a middle-aged woman in good health. Some clones in this sample may be carry-over from other donors' samples.

In this sample, this clone turned up a few times. At one end the junction does not follow the germline gene, possibly because of a read error. CDR3: CASTPDRVVAPKGRKTVF. The CDR3, as DNA: TGTGCCAGCACCCCCGACAGGGTGGTGGCCCCAAAGGGAAGGAAAACTGTTTTT. This chain uses TRBV28 with TRBJ1-4; the match to TRBD1 covers 7 bases. Germline V lookup: CDR1 MDHEN, CDR2 SYDVKM. The CDR3 runs to 18 residues.

This CDR3 reads CAISEQGAGVINTQYF. The CDR3 DNA follows: TGTGCCATCAGTGAGCAAGGAGCGGGAGTAATAAATACGCAGTATTTT. This chain joins TRBV10-3 and TRBJ2-3, with 8 positions matching TRBD2. J gave up 7 bases and V 2 bases, and 11 bases lay outside the gene matches. CDR3 length equals 16 residues. CDR1 is ENHRY and CDR2 is SYGVKD in the germline V gene.

The CDR3 DNA reads as TGTGCCAGTAGTTCCGGGACTAGCGGGAGAGGGGCCTACGAGCAGTACTTC. This gives the protein CASSSGTSGRGAYEQYF. The chain links TRBV19 to TRBJ2-7; 14 bases line up with TRBD2. The CDR3 contains 17 residues. V shed 5 bases and J 2 bases; nucleotides not matched to a gene: 8. CDR1 is LNHDA and CDR2 is SQIVND in the germline V gene (reference sequence). Full variable domain (remainder filled in from reference TRBV19 and TRBJ2-7): DGGITQSPKYLFRKEGQNVTLSCEQNLNHDAMYWYRQDPGQGLRLIYYSQIVNDFQKGDIAEGYSVSREKKESFPLTVTSAQKNPTAFYLCASSSGTSGRGAYEQYFGPGTRLTVT.

As to this clone: A read error likely explains this, since a far larger clone differs by one base. No conserved phenylalanine or tryptophan ends this CDR3, so it is likely a read error. DNA for the CDR3: TGCGCCAGCAGCTCCGTGGGACTTCCCAGCTCCTACGAGCAGTACTCC. It is translated as CASSSVGLPSSYEQYS. This chain connects TRBV10-2 to TRBJ2-7; maybe TRBD2 (6 bases). This CDR3 is built from 16 residues. The germline V and J ends were trimmed by 6 bases and 0 bases, with 18 bases remaining between them. Germline V lookup: CDR1 WSHSY, CDR2 SAAADI.

This clone was picked up one time. CDR3 protein: CASSPPGTRSGNTIYF. The CDR3 DNA follows: TGTGCCAGCTCACCACCAGGGACTCGCTCTGGAAACACCATATATTTT. J is TRBJ1-3 and V is TRBV18; a possible D gene is TRBD1 (5 bases). This CDR3 is 16 amino acids long. Germline CDR1 is KGHSH and CDR2 is LQKENI. V was trimmed by 0 bases and J by 0 bases, leaving 9 bases between them.

The chain couples TRBV6-1 to TRBJ2-7; D is perhaps TRBD2 (6 bases). V lost 7 bases and J lost 4, with 14 bases in between. Per the germline V gene, CDR1 is MNHNS and CDR2 is SASEGT. This CDR3 is built from 13 residues. The CDR3 region has the DNA TGTGCCAGCATGCGGGGCCTCGGTTACGAGCAGTACTTC. Protein product: CASMRGLGYEQYF.

The chain employs TRBV13 and TRBJ1-5; 10 nucleotides align to TRBD1. The CDR3 consists of 14 residues. Germline CDR1 reads PRHDT; CDR2 reads FYEKMQ (reference sequence). V trimming: 7 bases; J trimming: 5 bases; junction bases outside the gene matches: 5. CDR3 loop: CASTRGQGDQPQHF. DNA for the CDR3: TGTGCCAGCACCAGAGGACAGGGGGATCAGCCCCAGCATTTT.

This clone turned up a few times. V gene TRBV7-2 combines with J gene TRBJ2-7; the D is unclear. Trimming took off 2 bases at V and 3 bases at J, with 11 bases between the two ends. From germline, CDR1 is SGHTA and CDR2 FQGNSA. The CDR3 consists of 14 residues. CDR3 coding DNA: TGTGCCAGCAGCTTAAATCCCTTTGGCTACGAGCAGTACTTC. Amino acid sequence: CASSLNPFGYEQYF.

The V gene is TRBV4-2, the J gene TRBJ1-4; possibly TRBD1 for D (5 bases). The CDR3 extends over 13 amino acids. The germline V and J ends were trimmed by 4 bases and 7 bases, with 10 bases remaining between them. Germline CDR1 is LGHNA and CDR2 is YNFKEQ. The CDR3 DNA follows: TGTGCCAGCAGCCGGGACGGGCGTGAAAAACTGTTTTTT. This gives the protein CASSRDGREKLFF.

V and J are TRBV18 and TRBJ2-1; TRBD1 might be the D (5 bases). The ends were cut back, 5 bases at V and 4 bases at J, with 15 bases in the middle. The germline V gene has CDR1 KGHSH and CDR2 LQKENI. The CDR3 is made up of 15 amino acids. In DNA form, the CDR3 reads TGTGCCAGCTCAAAGACGGAAGGGGCTTACAATGAGCAGTTCTTC. As protein: CASSKTEGAYNEQFF.

The gene calls are TRBV28 and TRBJ2-6; TRBD1 agrees at 7 bases. The CDR3 has 16 residues. V was pared by 3 bases and J by 2 bases, with 4 bases of the junction left unmatched. Germline V gene data show CDR1 as MDHEN and CDR2 as SYDVKM. CDR3 amino acids: CASSFSGGAGANVLTF. The CDR3 coding sequence is TGTGCCAGCAGTTTTTCAGGGGGTGCTGGGGCCAACGTCCTGACTTTC.

This clone was seen once. The chain has TRBV27 and TRBJ2-3; the D is unclear. This CDR3 contains 14 residues. Trimming took 4 bases from V and 0 from J, leaving 8 bases between them. CDR1 is MNHEY, CDR2 SMNVEV, per germline (reference sequence). The CDR3 here is CASSYVFSTDTQYF. CDR3 nucleotides: TGTGCCAGCAGTTACGTCTTTAGCACAGATACGCAGTATTTT.

The V gene is TRBV5-1, the J gene TRBJ1-1; a weak D match, TRBD1 (6 bases). The V gene's germline CDR1 is SGHRS and CDR2 YFSETQ. The CDR3 spans 15 residues. Trimming shortened V by 4 bases and J by 5 bases, and 18 bases separated the two germline ends. The CDR3 DNA reads TGCGCCAGCAGCCCCGTGGTCAGGGGTGAAACTGAAGCTTTCTTT. Its protein product is CASSPVVRGETEAFF.

The chain uses TRBV7-2 and TRBJ2-5, with D tentatively TRBD2 (6 bases). This CDR3 spans 12 amino acids. CDR1 and CDR2 (germline): SGHTA, FQGNSA. The V gene lost 4 bases and the J gene lost 9 bases, with 12 bases spanning the gap. The CDR3 protein is CASSYYSGAQYF. In DNA form, the CDR3 reads TGTGCCAGCAGCTACTATTCGGGGGCCCAGTACTTC.

Turning to this clone: A clone one base away is much larger, so this may be a read error. This sequence joins TRBV11-3 and TRBJ2-3, with D possibly TRBD1 on 5 matching bases. This CDR3 is 14 amino acids long. CDR1 is SGHNT, CDR2 YENEEA, per germline. The CDR3 bases are TGTGCCGGCAGCTTGGGGCAGGGCCCAGATACGCAGTATTTT. Its protein product is CAGSLGQGPDTQYF.

The rearrangement uses TRBV28 and TRBJ2-7, with TRBD2 identical over 10 bases. The germline V gene encodes CDR1 MDHEN and CDR2 SYDVKM. This CDR3 is 15 amino acids long. Germline trimming cut 4 bases from V and 3 bases from J; bases unmatched to any gene: 6. CDR3 residues: CASSSSGSGSYEQYF. The CDR3 coding sequence is TGTGCCAGCAGTTCTAGCGGGAGTGGAAGCTACGAGCAGTACTTC.

V gene TRBV27 combines with J gene TRBJ2-1; no definite D call. The V and J ends lost 2 bases and 6 bases respectively, with 11 bases between them. Germline assignment: CDR1 MNHEY and CDR2 SMNVEV (reference sequence). This CDR3 comprises 14 residues. For the CDR3, the DNA is TGTGCCAGCAGTTTAGGCCTAACCAGCAATGAGCAGTTCTTC. It specifies CASSLGLTSNEQFF.

The rearrangement uses TRBV19 and TRBJ1-5; 9 positions match TRBD1. CDR1 and CDR2 from the germline V gene are LNHDA and SQIVND (reference sequence). V gave up 3 bases and J gave up 5 bases; unmatched junction bases: 5. The CDR3 is 15 residues long. This chain's CDR3 is CASSIGTGGDQPQHF. CDR3 nucleotide sequence: TGTGCCAGTAGTATCGGTACAGGGGGCGATCAGCCCCAGCATTTT. The full variable domain, in which reference TRBV19 and TRBJ1-5 provide the parts outside the CDR3, is DGGITQSPKYLFRKEGQNVTLSCEQNLNHDAMYWYRQDPGQGLRLIYYSQIVNDFQKGDIAEGYSVSREKKESFPLTVTSAQKNPTAFYLCASSIGTGGDQPQHFGDGTRLSIL.

V and J are TRBV7-9 and TRBJ2-3; D unclear. The CDR3 is 14 amino acids. CDR1 is SEHNR, CDR2 FQNEAQ, per germline (reference sequence). V was cut by 5 bases and J by 0 bases, with 9 bases left in between. The CDR3, as DNA: TGTGCCAGCAGCGTAAGTCTTAGCACAGATACGCAGTATTTT. It codes for CASSVSLSTDTQYF.

V usage is TRBV18 and J usage is TRBJ2-3, with D possibly matching TRBD2 (6 bases). Trimming cost V 6 bases and J 1 base, with 11 bases left between them. Germline CDR1 reads KGHSH; CDR2 reads LQKENI. This CDR3 is 14 amino acids long. CDR3 sequence reads: CASSRGGGTDTQYF. The CDR3 DNA follows: TGTGCCAGCTCCCGGGGCGGGGGCACAGATACGCAGTATTTT.

This clone was picked up many times. The sample has other DNA sequences that encode this CDR3 too. The chain employs TRBV2 and TRBJ2-2; D is possibly TRBD2 (6 bases). Per the germline V gene, CDR1 is SNHLY and CDR2 is FYNNEI. With 6 bases removed from V and 5 bases from J, the gap between germline ends came to 31 bases. The CDR3 extends over 20 amino acids. The CDR3 DNA is TGTGCCAGCAGCGCTGTTGGTCTACCGGACGGGGAGGATTGGACCGGGGAGCTGTTTTTT. It specifies CASSAVGLPDGEDWTGELFF.

The chain joins TRBV20-1 to TRBJ1-1; no clear D gene. Germline lookup yields CDR1 DFQATT and CDR2 SNEGSKA (reference sequence). V was clipped by 7 bases and J by 4 bases, with 10 bases between them. The CDR3 contains 11 residues. CDR3 nucleotide sequence: TGCAGTGGGGCGCGGGGCACTGAAGCTTTCTTT. It encodes CSGARGTEAFF.

About this clone itself: A far more abundant clone sits one base away, making this likely a read error. The V gene is TRBV30, the J gene TRBJ1-5, with D hard to call. Germline assignment: CDR1 GTSNPN and CDR2 SVGIG (reference sequence). CDR3 length: 15 residues. This CDR3 reads CAWSRGVGGNHPQHF. The CDR3 bases are TGTGCCTGGAGTCGAGGAGTTGGTGGCAATCATCCCCAGCATTTT.

The chain joins TRBV5-1 to TRBJ1-1, with D hard to call. CDR3 size: 11 residues. Trimming removed 7 bases from V and 5 bases from J, with 9 bases in between. Per germline, CDR1 SGHRS and CDR2 YFSETQ. The CDR3 DNA reads TGCGCCAGCCACGAGAATACTGAAGCTTTCTTT. Its protein product is CASHENTEAFF.

This clone was counted between two and nine times. One end of the junction is discordant with germline, which a read error may explain. The CDR3 loop reads CASSSGTETFF. The CDR3 coding sequence is TGTGCCAGCAGCTCCGGGACAGAAACTTTCTTC. This chain joins TRBV7-9 and TRBJ1-2, with 7 bases identical to TRBD1. The CDR3 runs to 11 residues. Germline values: CDR1 SEHNR, CDR2 FQNEAQ (reference sequence).

This clone was observed a few times. The V and J genes are TRBV27 and TRBJ2-2; 9 bases map to TRBD1. After removal of 6 bases from V and 0 bases from J, the junction contained 5 bases not matched to a gene. Germline V CDR1 and CDR2: MNHEY, SMNVEV (reference sequence). CDR3 size: 16 residues. CDR3 bases: TGTGCCAGCAGCTTGACAGGGGGTTCGAACACCGGGGAGCTGTTTTTT. Amino acids: CASSLTGGSNTGELFF.

The chain has TRBV7-8 and TRBJ2-7; D could derive from TRBD1 or TRBD2 (5 bases each). V was clipped by 5 bases and J by 3 bases, with 14 bases between them. The CDR3 length is 14 residues. Germline V gives CDR1 SGHVS, CDR2 FQNEAQ. CDR3 nucleotide sequence: TGTGCCAGCAGCAAGGGACCTAACGACTACGAGCAGTACTTC. It yields the protein CASSKGPNDYEQYF.

This clone was counted a few times. CDR3 sequence reads: CASSLAGQGSAFF. In nucleotides, the CDR3 is TGTGCCAGCAGCTTAGCAGGACAGGGTTCAGCTTTCTTT. V gene TRBV7-2 combines with J gene TRBJ1-1, with 8 bases lining up with TRBD1. The germline V gene has CDR1 SGHTA and CDR2 FQGNSA. The CDR3 totals 13 residues. J was trimmed by 10 bases and V by 0 bases; bases with no gene match: 4.

The chain combines TRBV7-9 with TRBJ1-3, with 11 bases fitting TRBD1. The trim removed 5 bases at V and 0 bases at J, leaving 9 bases unmatched. The CDR3 extends over 18 amino acids. Germline CDR1 and CDR2: SEHNR and FQNEAQ (reference sequence). CDR3 sequence reads: CASSPGQGVFSSGNTIYF. CDR3 bases: TGTGCCAGCAGCCCGGGACAGGGGGTGTTTTCCTCTGGAAACACCATATATTTT.

The chain links TRBV7-2 to TRBJ1-5; a weak D match, TRBD1 (5 bases). The CDR3 has 16 amino acids. Germline V lookup: CDR1 SGHTA, CDR2 FQGNSA. V was pared by 1 base and J by 4 bases, with 14 bases between. The CDR3 here is CASSLGVGLLNQPQHF. CDR3 DNA sequence: TGTGCCAGCAGCTTAGGGGTGGGGCTGCTGAATCAGCCCCAGCATTTT. The whole variable domain, filled in from reference TRBV7-2 and TRBJ1-5, reads GAGVSQSPSNKVTEKGKDVELRCDPISGHTALYWYRQSLGQGLEFLIYFQGNSAPDKSGLPSDRFSAERTGGSVSTLTIQRTQQEDSAVYLCASSLGVGLLNQPQHFGDGTRLSIL.

At least ten counts were recorded for this clone. One end of the junction fails to match germline, which may point to a read error. The CDR3 here is CASSLSGRAMVF. The DNA for the CDR3 is TGTGCCAGCAGCTTAAGTGGGAGGGCCATGGTCTTC. The V and J genes are TRBV7-3 and TRBJ2-1, with 7 bases fitting TRBD2. Germline V gene lookup returns CDR1 SGHTA and CDR2 FQGTGA. The CDR3 extends over 12 amino acids.

The chain is built from TRBV7-9 and TRBJ2-1; tentatively, D is TRBD2 (6 bases). There are 15 residues in the CDR3. Trimming removed 3 bases from V and 6 bases from J, with 15 bases in between. Germline CDR1 is SEHNR and CDR2 is FQNEAQ (reference sequence). For the CDR3, the DNA is TGTGCCAGCAGCTTGGCACGGACTACCTTCAATGAGCAGTTCTTC. The encoded protein is CASSLARTTFNEQFF.